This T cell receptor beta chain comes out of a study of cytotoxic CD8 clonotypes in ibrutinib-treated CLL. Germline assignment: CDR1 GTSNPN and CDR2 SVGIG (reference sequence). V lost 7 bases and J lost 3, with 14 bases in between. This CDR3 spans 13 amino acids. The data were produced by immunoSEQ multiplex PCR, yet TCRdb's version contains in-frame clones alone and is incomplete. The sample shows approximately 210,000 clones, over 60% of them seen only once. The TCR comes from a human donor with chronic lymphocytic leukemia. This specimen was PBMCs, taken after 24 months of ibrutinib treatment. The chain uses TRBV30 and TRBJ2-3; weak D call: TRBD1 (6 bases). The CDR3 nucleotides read TGTGCCTCACACAGGGATCGGACAGATACGCAGTATTTT. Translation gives CASHRDRTDTQYF.